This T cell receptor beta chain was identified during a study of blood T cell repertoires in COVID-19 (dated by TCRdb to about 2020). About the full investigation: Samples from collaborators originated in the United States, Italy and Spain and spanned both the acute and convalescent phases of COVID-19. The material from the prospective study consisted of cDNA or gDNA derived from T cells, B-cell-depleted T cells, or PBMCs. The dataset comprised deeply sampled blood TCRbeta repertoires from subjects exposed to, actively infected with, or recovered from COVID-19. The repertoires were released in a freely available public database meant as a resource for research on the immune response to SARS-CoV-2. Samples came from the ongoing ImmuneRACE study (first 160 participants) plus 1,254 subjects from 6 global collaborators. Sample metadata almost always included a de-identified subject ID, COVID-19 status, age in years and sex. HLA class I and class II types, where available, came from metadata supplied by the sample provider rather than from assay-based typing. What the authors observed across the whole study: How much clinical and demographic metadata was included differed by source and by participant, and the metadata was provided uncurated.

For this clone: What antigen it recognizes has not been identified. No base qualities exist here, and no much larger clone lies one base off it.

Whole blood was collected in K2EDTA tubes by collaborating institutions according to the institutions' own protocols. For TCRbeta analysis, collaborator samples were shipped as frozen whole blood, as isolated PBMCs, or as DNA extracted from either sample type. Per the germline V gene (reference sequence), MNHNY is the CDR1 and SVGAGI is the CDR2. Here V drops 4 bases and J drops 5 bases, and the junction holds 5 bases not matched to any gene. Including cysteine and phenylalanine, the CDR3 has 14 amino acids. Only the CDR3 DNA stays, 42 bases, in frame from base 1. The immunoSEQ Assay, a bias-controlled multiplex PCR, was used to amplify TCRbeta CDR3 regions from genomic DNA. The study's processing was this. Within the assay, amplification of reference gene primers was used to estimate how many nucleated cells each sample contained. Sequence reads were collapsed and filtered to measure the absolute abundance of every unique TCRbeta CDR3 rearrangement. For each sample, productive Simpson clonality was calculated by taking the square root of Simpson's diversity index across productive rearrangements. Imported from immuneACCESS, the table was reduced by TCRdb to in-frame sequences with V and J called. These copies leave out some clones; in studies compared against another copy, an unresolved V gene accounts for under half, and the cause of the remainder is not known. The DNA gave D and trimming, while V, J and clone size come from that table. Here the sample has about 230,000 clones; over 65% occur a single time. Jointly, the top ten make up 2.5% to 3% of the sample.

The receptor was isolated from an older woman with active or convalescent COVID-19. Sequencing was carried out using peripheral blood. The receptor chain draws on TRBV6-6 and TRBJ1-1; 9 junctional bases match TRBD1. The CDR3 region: CASSSQGAGTEAFF. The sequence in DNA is TGTGCCAGCAGTTCACAGGGGGCCGGAACTGAAGCTTTCTTT.